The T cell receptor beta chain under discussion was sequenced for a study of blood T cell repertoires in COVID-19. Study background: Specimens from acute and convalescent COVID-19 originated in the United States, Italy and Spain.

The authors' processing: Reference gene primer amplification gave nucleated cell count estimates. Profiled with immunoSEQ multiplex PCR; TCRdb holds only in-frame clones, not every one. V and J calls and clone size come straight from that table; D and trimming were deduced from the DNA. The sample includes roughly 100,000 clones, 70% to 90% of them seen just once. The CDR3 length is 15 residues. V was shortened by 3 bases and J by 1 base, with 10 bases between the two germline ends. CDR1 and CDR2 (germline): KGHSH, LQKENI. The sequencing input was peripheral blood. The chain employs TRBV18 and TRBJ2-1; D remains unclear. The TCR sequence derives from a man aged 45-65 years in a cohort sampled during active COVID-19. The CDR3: CASSPLQPSYNEQFF. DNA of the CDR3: TGTGCCAGCTCACCCCTACAGCCGTCCTACAATGAGCAGTTCTTC.